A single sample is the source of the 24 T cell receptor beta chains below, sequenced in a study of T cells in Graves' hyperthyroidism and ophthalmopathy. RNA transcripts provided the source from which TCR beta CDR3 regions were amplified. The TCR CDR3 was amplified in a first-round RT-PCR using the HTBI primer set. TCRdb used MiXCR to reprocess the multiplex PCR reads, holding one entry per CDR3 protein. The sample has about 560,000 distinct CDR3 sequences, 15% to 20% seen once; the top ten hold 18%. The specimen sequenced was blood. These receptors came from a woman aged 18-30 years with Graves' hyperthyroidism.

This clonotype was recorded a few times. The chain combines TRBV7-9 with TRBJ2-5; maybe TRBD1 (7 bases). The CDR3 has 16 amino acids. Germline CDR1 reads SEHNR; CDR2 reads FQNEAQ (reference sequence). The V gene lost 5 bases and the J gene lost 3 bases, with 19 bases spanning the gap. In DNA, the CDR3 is TGTGCCAGCAGCACCCGGCAGGGGGACTGGGAAGAGACCCAGTACTTC. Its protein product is CASSTRQGDWEETQYF.

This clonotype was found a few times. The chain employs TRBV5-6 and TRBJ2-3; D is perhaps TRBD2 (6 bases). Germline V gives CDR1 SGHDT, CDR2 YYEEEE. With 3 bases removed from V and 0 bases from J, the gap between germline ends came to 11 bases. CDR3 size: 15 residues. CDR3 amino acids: CASSWGLSSTDTQYF. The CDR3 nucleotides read TGTGCCAGCAGCTGGGGACTGTCTAGCACAGATACGCAGTATTTT.

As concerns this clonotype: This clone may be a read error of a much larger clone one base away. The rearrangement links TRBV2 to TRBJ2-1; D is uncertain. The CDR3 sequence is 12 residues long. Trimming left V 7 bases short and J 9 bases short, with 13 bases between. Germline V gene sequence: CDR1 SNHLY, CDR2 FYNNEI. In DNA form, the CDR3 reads TGTGCCAGCATTAGAGTAGAGCGTGAGCAGTTCTTC. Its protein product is CASIRVEREQFF.

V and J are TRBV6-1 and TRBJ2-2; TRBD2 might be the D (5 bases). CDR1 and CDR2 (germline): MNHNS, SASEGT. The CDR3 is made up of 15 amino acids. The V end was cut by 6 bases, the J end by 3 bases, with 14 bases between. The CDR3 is CASRTTGLDTGELFF. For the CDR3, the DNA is TGTGCCAGCAGAACCACGGGGTTGGACACCGGGGAGCTGTTTTTT.

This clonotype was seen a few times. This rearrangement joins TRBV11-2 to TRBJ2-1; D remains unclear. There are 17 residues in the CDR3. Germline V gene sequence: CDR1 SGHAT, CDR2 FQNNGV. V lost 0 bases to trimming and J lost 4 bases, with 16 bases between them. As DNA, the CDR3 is TGTGCCAGCAGCTTAGAGGCGTCAGGTGCGGCATACAATGAGCAGTTCTTC. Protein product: CASSLEASGAAYNEQFF.

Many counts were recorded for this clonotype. The CDR3 spells CASSFYTKSSYNSPLHF. Here the CDR3 DNA reads TGTGCCAGCAGTTTTTACACAAAGAGCTCCTATAATTCACCCCTCCACTTT. The V gene is TRBV28, the J gene TRBJ1-6, with D hard to call. Trimming stripped 3 bases from V and 0 bases from J, with 12 bases between. The CDR3 is 17 amino acids. In germline, CDR1 is MDHEN, CDR2 SYDVKM.

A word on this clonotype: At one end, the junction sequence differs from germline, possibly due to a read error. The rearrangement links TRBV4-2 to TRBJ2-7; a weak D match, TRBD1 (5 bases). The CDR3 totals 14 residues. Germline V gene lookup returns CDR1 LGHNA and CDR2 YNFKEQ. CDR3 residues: CASSLTASSDEQYF. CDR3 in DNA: TGTGCCAGCAGCCTGACAGCGAGCTCCGACGAGCAGTACTTC.

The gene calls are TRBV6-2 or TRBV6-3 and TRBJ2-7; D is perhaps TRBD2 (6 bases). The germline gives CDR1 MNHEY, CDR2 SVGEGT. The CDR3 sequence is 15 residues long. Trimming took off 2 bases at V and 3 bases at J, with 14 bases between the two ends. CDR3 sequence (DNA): TGTGCCAGCAGTTACCCTAGGCTAGCGAGCTACGAGCAGTACTTC. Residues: CASSYPRLASYEQYF.

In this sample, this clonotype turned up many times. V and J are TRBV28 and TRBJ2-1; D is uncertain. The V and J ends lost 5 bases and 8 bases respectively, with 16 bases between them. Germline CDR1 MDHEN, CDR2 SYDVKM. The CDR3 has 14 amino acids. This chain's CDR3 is CASSPPGSPDEQFF. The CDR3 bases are TGTGCCAGCAGTCCCCCCGGCAGTCCGGATGAGCAGTTCTTC.

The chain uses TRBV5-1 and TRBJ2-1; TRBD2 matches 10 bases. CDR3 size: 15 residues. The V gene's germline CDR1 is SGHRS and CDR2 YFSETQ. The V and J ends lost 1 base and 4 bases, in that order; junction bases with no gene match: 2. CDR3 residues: CASSLSGGEYNEQFF. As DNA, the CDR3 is TGCGCCAGCAGCTTGAGCGGGGGGGAATACAATGAGCAGTTCTTC.

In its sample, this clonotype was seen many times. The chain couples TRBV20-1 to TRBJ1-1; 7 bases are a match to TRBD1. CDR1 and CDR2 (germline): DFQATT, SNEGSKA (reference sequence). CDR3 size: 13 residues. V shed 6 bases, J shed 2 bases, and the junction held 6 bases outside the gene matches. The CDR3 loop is CSALQGGNTEAFF. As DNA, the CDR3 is TGCAGTGCACTGCAGGGGGGAAACACTGAAGCTTTCTTT.

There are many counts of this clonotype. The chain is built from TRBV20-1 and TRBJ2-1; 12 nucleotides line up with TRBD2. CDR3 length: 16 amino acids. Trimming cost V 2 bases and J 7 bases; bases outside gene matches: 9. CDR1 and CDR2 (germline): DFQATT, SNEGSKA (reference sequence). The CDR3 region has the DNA TGCAGTGCTAGACGGCCCACTAGCGGGAGGAGGAATGAGCAGTTCTTC. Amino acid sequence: CSARRPTSGRRNEQFF.

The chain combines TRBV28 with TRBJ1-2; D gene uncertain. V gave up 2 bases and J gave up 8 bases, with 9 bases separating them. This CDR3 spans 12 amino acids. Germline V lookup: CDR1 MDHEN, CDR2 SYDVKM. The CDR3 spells CASSLSGWGYTF. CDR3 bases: TGTGCCAGCAGTTTAAGCGGTTGGGGCTACACCTTC.

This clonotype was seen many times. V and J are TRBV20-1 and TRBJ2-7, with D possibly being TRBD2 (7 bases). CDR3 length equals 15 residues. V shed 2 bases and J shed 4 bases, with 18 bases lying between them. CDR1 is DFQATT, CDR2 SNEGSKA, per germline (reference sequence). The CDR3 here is CSARQEGGPKYEQYF. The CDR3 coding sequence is TGCAGTGCTAGACAAGAGGGGGGGCCCAAGTACGAGCAGTACTTC.

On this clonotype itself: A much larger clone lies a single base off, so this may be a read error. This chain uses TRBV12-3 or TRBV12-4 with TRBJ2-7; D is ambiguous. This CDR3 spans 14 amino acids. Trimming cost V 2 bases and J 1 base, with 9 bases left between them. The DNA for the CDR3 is TGTGCCAGCAGTTTATCGTTAGGGTCCTACGAGCAGTACTTC. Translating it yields CASSLSLGSYEQYF.

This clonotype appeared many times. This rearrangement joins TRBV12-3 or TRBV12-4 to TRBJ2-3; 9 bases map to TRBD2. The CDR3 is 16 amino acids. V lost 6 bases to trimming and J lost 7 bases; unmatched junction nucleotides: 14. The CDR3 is CASSPYQAGGSNTQYF. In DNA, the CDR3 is TGTGCCAGCAGCCCGTACCAAGCGGGGGGATCAAATACGCAGTATTTT.

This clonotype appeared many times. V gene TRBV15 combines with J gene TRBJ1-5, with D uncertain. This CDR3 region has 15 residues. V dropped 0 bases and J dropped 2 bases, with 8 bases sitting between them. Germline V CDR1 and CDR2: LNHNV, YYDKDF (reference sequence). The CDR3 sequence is CATSRDDEGNQPQHF. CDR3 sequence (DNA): TGTGCCACCAGCAGAGATGATGAAGGCAATCAGCCCCAGCATTTT.

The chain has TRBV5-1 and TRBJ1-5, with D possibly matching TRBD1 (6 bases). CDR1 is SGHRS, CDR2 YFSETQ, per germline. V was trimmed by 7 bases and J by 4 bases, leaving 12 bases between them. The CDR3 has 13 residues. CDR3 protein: CASSQGWNQPQHF. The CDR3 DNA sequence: TGCGCCAGCTCACAGGGCTGGAATCAGCCCCAGCATTTT. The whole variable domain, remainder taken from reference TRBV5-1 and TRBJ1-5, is KAGVTQTPRYLIKTRGQQVTLSCSPISGHRSVSWYQQTPGQGLQFLFEYFSETQRNKGNFPGRFSGRQFSNSRSEMNVSTLELGDSALYLCASSQGWNQPQHFGDGTRLSIL.

CDR3 DNA: TGCGCCAGCAGCCGAGCTCTCCAGGTCACGAACTATGGCTACACCTTC. Translated, it gives CASSRALQVTNYGYTF. The rearrangement uses TRBV4-1 and TRBJ1-2; no clear D. CDR3 length: 16 residues. Trimming removed 4 bases at V and 2 bases at J, with 17 bases between. CDR1 is MGHRA, CDR2 YSYEKL, per germline.

CDR3 sequence (DNA): TGCGCCAGCAGCTTGGAGAGTAGCGGGAGGGGTCACGAGCAGTACTTC. Its protein product is CASSLESSGRGHEQYF. This chain uses TRBV5-1 with TRBJ2-7; TRBD2 agrees at 11 bases. CDR3 length: 16 residues. After removal of 0 bases from V and 5 bases from J, the junction contained 7 bases not matched to a gene. Germline V gene lookup returns CDR1 SGHRS and CDR2 YFSETQ.

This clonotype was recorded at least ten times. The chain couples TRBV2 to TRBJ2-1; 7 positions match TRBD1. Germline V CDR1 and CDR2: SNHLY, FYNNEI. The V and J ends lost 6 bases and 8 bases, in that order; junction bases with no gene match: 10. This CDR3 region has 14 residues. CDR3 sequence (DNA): TGTGCCAGCAGGGACCGGACAGGTATCGATGAGCAGTTCTTC. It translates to CASRDRTGIDEQFF.

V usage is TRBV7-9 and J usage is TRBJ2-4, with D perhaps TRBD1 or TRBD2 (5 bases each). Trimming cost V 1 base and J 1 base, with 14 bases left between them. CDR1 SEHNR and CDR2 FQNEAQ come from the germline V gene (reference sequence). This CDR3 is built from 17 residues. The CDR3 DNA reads TGTGCCAGCAGCTTAGGCTCGGGGCTCCTGGCCAAAAACATTCAGTACTTC. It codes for CASSLGSGLLAKNIQYF. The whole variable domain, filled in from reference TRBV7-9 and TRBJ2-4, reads DTGVSQNPRHKITKRGQNVTFRCDPISEHNRLYWYRQTLGQGPEFLTYFQNEAQLEKSRLLSDRFSAERPKGSFSTLEIQRTEQGDSAMYLCASSLGSGLLAKNIQYFGAGTRLSVL.

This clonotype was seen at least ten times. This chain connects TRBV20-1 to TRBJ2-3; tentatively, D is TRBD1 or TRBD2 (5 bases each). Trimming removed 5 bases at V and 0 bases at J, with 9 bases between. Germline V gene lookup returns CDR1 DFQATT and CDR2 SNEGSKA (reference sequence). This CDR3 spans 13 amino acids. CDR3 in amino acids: CSAGDPSTDTQYF. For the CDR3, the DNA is TGCAGTGCTGGGGACCCGAGCACAGATACGCAGTATTTT.

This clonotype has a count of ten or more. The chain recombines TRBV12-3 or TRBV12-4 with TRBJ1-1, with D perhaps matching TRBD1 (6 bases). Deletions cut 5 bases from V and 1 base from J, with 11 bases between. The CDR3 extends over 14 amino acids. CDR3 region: CASSRNRENTEAFF. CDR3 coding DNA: TGTGCCAGCAGTCGAAACAGGGAGAACACTGAAGCTTTCTTT.